Sequencing of this T cell receptor (beta chain) was carried out in a study of cytomegalovirus exposure and HLA in healthy donors. V shed 6 bases and J shed 8 bases, with 10 bases lying between them. This CDR3 region has 12 residues. Germline CDR1 reads ENHRY; CDR2 reads SYGVKD. Repertoires were generated with immunoSEQ multiplex PCR, while TCRdb's copy carries only in-frame clones and drops some. The table lists some 170,000 clones, around nine tenths of them singletons. This clone appeared a few times. Donors came from a validation cohort of over a hundred subjects, distinct from the first 666-subject cohort.

The source is a woman aged 25 to 39 in good health and CMV-seronegative. The sequenced material came from PBMCs. The chain combines TRBV10-3 with TRBJ1-4; D remains ambiguous. CDR3 bases: TGTGCCATCAGAGGGAGTGGGGAAAAACTGTTTTTT. Translated, it gives CAIRGSGEKLFF.